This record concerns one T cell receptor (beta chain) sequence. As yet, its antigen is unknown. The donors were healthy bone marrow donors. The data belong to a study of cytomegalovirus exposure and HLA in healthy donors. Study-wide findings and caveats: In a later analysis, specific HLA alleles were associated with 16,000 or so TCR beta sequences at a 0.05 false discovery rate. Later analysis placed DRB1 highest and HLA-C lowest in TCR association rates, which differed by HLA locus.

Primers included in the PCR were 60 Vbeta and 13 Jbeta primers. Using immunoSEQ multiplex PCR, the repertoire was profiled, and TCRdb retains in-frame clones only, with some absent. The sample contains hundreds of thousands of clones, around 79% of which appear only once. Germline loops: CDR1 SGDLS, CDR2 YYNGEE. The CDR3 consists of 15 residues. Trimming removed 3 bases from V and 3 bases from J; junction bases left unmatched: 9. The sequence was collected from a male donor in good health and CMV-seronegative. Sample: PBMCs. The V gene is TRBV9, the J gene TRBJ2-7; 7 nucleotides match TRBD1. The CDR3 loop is CASSAGTDSLYEQYF. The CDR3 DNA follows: TGTGCCAGCAGCGCCGGGACAGACTCTCTCTACGAGCAGTACTTC.